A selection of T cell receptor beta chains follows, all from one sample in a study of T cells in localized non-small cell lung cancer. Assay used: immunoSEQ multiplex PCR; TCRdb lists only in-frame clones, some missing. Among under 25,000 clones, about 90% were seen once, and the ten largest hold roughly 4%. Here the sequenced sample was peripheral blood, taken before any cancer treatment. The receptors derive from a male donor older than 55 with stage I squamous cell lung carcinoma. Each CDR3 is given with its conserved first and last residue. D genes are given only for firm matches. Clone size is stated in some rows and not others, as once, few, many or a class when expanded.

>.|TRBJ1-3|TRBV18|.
TGTGCCAGCTCACCATCCGGGGTGCACTCTGGAAACACCATATATTTT
CASSPSGVHSGNTIYF
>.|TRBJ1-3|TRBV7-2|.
TGTGCCAGCAGCTTAGAGAGATCCGGAAACACCATATATTTT
CASSLERSGNTIYF
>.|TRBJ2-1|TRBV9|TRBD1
TGTGCCAGCAGCGTAGGACAGGGGGCGTTAGATGAGCAGTTCTTC
CASSVGQGALDEQFF
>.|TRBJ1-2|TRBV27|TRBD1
TGTGCCAGCAGTTTTCGGACAGGGGGGGTCGGCTACACCTTC
CASSFRTGGVGYTF
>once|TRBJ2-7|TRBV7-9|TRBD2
TGTGCCAGCAGCCAAAGTGAACTAGCGGGGTACTTC
CASSQSELAGYF
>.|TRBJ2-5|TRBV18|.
TGTGCCAGCTCACCGTTGCGTTCAGAGACCCAGTACTTC
CASSPLRSETQYF
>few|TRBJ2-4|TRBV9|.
TGTGCCAGCAGCGTAGGCGGCAGTTCAATCGCCATTCAGTACTTC
CASSVGGSSIAIQYF
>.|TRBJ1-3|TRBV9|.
TGTGCCAGCAGCGTACGGTCCTCCGTATCTGGAAACACCATATATTTT
CASSVRSSVSGNTIYF
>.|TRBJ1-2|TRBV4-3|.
TGCGCCAGCAGCCAAGATAAACAGAGGGGCCTCTACGGCTACACCTTC
CASSQDKQRGLYGYTF
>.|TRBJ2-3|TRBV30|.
TGTGCCTGGAGGGTGAGTGGGGGGGCCACAGATACGCAGTATTTT
CAWRVSGGATDTQYF
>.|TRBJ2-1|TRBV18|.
TGTGCCAGCTCACCGCCCTCGGGATCCTACAATGAGCAGTTCTTC
CASSPPSGSYNEQFF
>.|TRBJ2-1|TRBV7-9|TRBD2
TGTGCCAGCAGCCCGGGACTAGCGGCCTACAATGAGCAGTTCTTC
CASSPGLAAYNEQFF
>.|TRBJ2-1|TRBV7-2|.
TGTGCCAGCAGCTTCTCCGGGAGCCCGTCCTACAATGAGCAGTTCTTC
CASSFSGSPSYNEQFF
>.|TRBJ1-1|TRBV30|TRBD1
TGTGCCTGGAGTAGGACAGGGGCTTTGAACACTGAAGCTTTCTTT
CAWSRTGALNTEAFF
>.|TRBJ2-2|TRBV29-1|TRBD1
TGCAGCGTCGCCGGGACAGGCGGCACCGGGGAGCTGTTTTTT
CSVAGTGGTGELFF
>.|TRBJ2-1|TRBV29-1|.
TGCAGCGTTGAAGTACGGCCTCCTGAGCAGTTCTTC
CSVEVRPPEQFF
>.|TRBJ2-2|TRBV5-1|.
TGCGCCAGCAGCTTGGTCGGCGTTGCGGCCGGGGAGCTGTTTTTT
CASSLVGVAAGELFF
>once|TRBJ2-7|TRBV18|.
TGTGCCAGCTCAACCGACAGCTACGAGCAGTACTTC
CASSTDSYEQYF
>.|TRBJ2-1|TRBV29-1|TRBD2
TGCAGCGTTGCTTTCAGCGGGAGGGGGAATGAGCAGTTCTTC
CSVAFSGRGNEQFF
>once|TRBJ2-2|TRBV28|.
TGTGCCAGCATGTCGGCGAACACCGGGGAGCTGTTTTTT
CASMSANTGELFF
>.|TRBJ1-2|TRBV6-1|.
TGTGCCAGCAGTGAATCCAGGACTTTTGGCTATGGCTACACCTTC
CASSESRTFGYGYTF
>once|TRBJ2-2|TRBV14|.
TGTGCCAGCAGCCAGGTTTACGGAATTTCCGGGGAGCTGTTTTTT
CASSQVYGISGELFF
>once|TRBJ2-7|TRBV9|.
TGTGCCAGCAGCGGCCGGGCCTCTGAGGGTGACGAGCAGTACTTC
CASSGRASEGDEQYF
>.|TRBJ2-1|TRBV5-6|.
TGTGCCAGCACCCCTCAGGACTTGACCTACAATGAGCAGTTCTTC
CASTPQDLTYNEQFF
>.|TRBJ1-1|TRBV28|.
TGTGCCAGCAGTTGGGGGACGGATTTGAACACTGAAGCTTTCTTT
CASSWGTDLNTEAFF
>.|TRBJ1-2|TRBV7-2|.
TGTGCCAGCAGTTCCCGGGACAACCTTTATGGCTACACCTTC
CASSSRDNLYGYTF
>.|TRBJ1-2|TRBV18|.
TGTGCCAGCTCACCGGACAATTATGGCTACACCTTC
CASSPDNYGYTF
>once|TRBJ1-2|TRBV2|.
TGTGCCAGCAGTGGAGTGTTGCGCTATGGCTACACCTTC
CASSGVLRYGYTF
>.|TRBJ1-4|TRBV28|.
TGTGCCAGCAGTTTCTCGCCGTTTAATGAAAAACTGTTTTTT
CASSFSPFNEKLFF
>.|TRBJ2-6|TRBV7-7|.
TGTGCCAGCAGCTATAGGCAGGGGGCCAACGTCCTGACTTTC
CASSYRQGANVLTF
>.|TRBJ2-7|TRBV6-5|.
TGTGCCAGCAGCCCGGCCGAGTCGCCCACAAAGCAGTACTTC
CASSPAESPTKQYF
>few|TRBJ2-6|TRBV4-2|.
TGTGCCAGCAGCCAAGAACGTGGGTCTGGGGCCAACGTCCTGACTTTC
CASSQERGSGANVLTF
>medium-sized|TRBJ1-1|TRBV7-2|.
TGTGCCAGCAGCTTCCGGACGGTGAACACTGAAGCTTTCTTT
CASSFRTVNTEAFF
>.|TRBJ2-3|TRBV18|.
TGTGCCAGCTCACCGGCGCGTAGCACAGATACGCAGTATTTT
CASSPARSTDTQYF
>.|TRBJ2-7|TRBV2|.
TGTGCCAGCGTCGACGGGTACTCCTACGAGCAGTACTTC
CASVDGYSYEQYF
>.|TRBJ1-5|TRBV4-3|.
TGCGCCAGCAGCCAAGATGTACAGGGAAGTCAGCCCCAGCATTTT
CASSQDVQGSQPQHF
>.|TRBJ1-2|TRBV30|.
TGTGCCTGGAACGCGGCAGCGGGTAGCTACACCTTC
CAWNAAAGSYTF
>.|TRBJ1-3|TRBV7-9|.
TGTGCCAGCAGAAAGACAGGATATACTGGAAACACCATATATTTT
CASRKTGYTGNTIYF
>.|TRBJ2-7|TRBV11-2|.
TGTGCCAGCAGCCCCAAGGACCGCCTGCCGGGAGAGCAGTACTTC
CASSPKDRLPGEQYF
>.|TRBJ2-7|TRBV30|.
TGTGCCTGGAGTGTACTGAGGGAGGGGGGCTACGAGCAGTACTTC
CAWSVLREGGYEQYF
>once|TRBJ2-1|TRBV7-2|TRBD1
TGTGCCAGCAGCTCCCGGGACAGGGATGAGCAGTTCTTC
CASSSRDRDEQFF
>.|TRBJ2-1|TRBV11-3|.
TGTGCCAGCAGCTTGACAACTAGCTCCTACAATGAGCAGTTCTTC
CASSLTTSSYNEQFF
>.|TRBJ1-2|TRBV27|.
TGTGCCAGCAGTTTTGCTGGGACTCTCTATGGCTACACCTTC
CASSFAGTLYGYTF
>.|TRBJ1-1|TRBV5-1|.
TGCGCCAGCAGCTTGGCAGGGAAGAACACTGAAGCTTTCTTT
CASSLAGKNTEAFF
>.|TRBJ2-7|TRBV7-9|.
TGTGCCAGCAGCCCCTCCCAGAATTCCTACGAGCAGTACTTC
CASSPSQNSYEQYF
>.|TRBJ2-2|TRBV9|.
TGTGCCAGCAGCTGGGCCCAGAACACCGGGGAGCTGTTTTTT
CASSWAQNTGELFF
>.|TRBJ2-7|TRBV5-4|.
TGTGCCAGCAGCCCCGCGGGCAGGGGCAGCTACGAGCAGTACTTC
CASSPAGRGSYEQYF
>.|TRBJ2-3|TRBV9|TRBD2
TGTGCCAGCAGCGCTGGGACTAGCGGGAGTGATACGCAGTATTTT
CASSAGTSGSDTQYF
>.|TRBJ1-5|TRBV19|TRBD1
TGTGCCAGTAGGACAGGGCCGAGCAATCAGCCCCAGCATTTT
CASRTGPSNQPQHF
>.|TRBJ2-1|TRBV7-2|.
TGTGCCAGCAGCTCGGGACACGGAGTTTACAATGAGCAGTTCTTC
CASSSGHGVYNEQFF
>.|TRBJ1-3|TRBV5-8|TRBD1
TGTGCCAGCGCCCTCCAGGGGGCATCAGGAAACACCATATATTTT
CASALQGASGNTIYF
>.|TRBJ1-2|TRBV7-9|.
TGTGCCAGCCCCACCCCCCTCGCGGTCACTGGTGGCTACACCTTC
CASPTPLAVTGGYTF
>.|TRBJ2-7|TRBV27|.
TGTGCCAGCAGTTTAAACAGGGCTAGGGACGAGCAGTACTTC
CASSLNRARDEQYF
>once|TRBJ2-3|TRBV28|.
TGTGCCAGCAGCTTAGGGTCCTCAGTTCAGGCGCAGTATTTT
CASSLGSSVQAQYF